The clone carrying this T cell receptor (beta chain) was counted ten times or more. RNA fractions of 10%, 30% or 50% and about 19,000 to 1,100,000 sorted cells were the source of naive CD8 libraries. For naive CD8 T cells, sorting used the CD8+CD4-CCR7+CD45RA+ phenotype. The data originate from a study of molecular identifiers for immune sequencing clone quantification. As for the study in general: RNA, taken in replicates from approximately 20,000 or 98,000 naive CD8 cells, was split five ways, with four sequenced.

From germline, CDR1 is DFQATT and CDR2 SNEGSKA (reference sequence). CDR3 size: 15 residues. V was pared by 0 bases and J by 1 base, with 9 bases between. Methods described previously were used for bulk TCR libraries, and listed TCR primers were applied. TCRdb itself ran the PCR reads through MiXCR, one entry per CDR3 protein. The table lists more than 250,000 distinct CDR3 sequences, roughly 23% of them singletons. Material for sequencing was naive CD8+ T cells from blood, with Jurkat cell RNA spiked in. Subset specified: FACS-sorted CD8+CD4-CCR7+CD45RA+ naive T cells. This receptor was identified in a human donor in good health. Some libraries in this study had Jurkat cell RNA spiked in. V and J are TRBV20-1 and TRBJ2-2; no firm D call. CDR3: CSARDLTVNTGELFF. In DNA form, the CDR3 reads TGCAGTGCTAGAGATCTTACAGTGAACACCGGGGAGCTGTTTTTT.